This TCR beta chain derives from a study of blood T cell repertoires in COVID-19. TCRdb's table, derived via immunoSEQ multiplex PCR, lists solely in-frame clones and lacks some. The table lists about 120,000 clones, about 80% of them singletons. The CDR3 loop spans 18 amino acids. CDR1 is SGHVS and CDR2 is FQNEAQ in the germline V gene. The germline V and J ends were trimmed by 5 bases and 6 bases, with 28 bases remaining between them. This TCR derives from a man aged 60-69 years with acute or convalescent COVID-19. The J gene is TRBJ1-1, the V gene TRBV7-8; TRBD1 is a possible D gene (6 bases). Sequencing was performed on peripheral blood. The CDR3 region is CASSGGVFRGSRDAEAFF. The CDR3 region has the DNA TGTGCCAGCAGCGGTGGGGTTTTCAGGGGCAGTAGAGACGCTGAAGCTTTCTTT.